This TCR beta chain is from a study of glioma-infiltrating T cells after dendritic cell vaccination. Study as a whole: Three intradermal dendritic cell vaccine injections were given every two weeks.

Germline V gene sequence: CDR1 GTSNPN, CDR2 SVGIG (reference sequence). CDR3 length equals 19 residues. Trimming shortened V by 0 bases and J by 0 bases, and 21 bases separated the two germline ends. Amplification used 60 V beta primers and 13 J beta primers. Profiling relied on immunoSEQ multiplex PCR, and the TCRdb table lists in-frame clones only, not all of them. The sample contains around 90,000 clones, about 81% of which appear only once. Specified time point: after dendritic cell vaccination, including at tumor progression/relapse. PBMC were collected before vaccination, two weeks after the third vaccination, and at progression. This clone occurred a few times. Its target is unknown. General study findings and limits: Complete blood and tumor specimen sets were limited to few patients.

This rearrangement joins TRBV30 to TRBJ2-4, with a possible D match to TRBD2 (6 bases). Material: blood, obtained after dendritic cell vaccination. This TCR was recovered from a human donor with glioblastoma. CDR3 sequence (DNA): TGTGCCTGGAGTGTAGGGCTAGCGCGTAGAAAACTAGCCAAAAACATTCAGTACTTC. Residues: CAWSVGLARRKLAKNIQYF.